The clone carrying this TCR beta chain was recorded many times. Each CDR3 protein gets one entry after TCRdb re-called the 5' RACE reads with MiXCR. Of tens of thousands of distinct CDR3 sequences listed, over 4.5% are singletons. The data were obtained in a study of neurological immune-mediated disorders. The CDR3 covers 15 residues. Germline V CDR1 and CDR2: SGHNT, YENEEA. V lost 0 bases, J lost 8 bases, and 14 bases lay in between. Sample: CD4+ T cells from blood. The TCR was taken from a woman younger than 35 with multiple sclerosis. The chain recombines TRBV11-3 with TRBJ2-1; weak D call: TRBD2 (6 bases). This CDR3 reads CASSLEGGIWDEQFF. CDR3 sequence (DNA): TGTGCCAGCAGCTTAGAGGGCGGGATTTGGGATGAGCAGTTCTTC.